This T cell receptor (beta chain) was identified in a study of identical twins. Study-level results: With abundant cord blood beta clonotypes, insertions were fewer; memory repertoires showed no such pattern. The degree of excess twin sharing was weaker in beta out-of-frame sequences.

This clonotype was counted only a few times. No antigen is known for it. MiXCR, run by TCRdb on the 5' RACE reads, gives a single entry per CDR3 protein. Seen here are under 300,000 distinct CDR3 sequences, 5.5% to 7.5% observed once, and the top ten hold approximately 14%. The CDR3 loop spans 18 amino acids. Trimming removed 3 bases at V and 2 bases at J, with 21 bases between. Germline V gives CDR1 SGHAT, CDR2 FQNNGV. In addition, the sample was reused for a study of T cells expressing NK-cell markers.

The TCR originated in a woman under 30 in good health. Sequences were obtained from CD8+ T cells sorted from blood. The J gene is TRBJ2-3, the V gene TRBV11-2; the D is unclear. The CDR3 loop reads CASSLDLPPSPNTDTQYF. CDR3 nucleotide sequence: TGTGCCAGCAGCTTGGATCTACCTCCGAGTCCTAACACAGATACGCAGTATTTT.